The source of this TCR beta chain is a study of cytomegalovirus exposure and HLA in healthy donors. Looking at the study overall: Genotyping of 400 or so donors showed that about 84% belonged to the Caucasian-associated ancestry cluster.

The PCR employed 60 Vbeta primers together with 13 Jbeta primers. Sequencing used immunoSEQ multiplex PCR; TCRdb keeps in-frame clones, though not all of them. Counted here are about 190,000 clones, roughly 80% occurring once; the ten biggest clones make up 4.5% to 7.5%. The material sequenced was PBMCs. The TCR comes from a woman in her 30s in good health and CMV-seropositive.

In DNA, the CDR3 is TGTGCCAGCAGCTCAACCTATACGGATACGCAGTATTTT. This translates into CASSSTYTDTQYF. The chain couples TRBV7-2 to TRBJ2-3; no reliable D call. This CDR3 has 13 amino acids. The ends were cut back, 4 bases at V and 6 bases at J, with 11 bases in the middle. Germline V gene data show CDR1 as SGHTA and CDR2 as FQGNSA.